This TCR beta chain was captured by sequencing in a study of tumor T cells in aggressive B-cell lymphoma. As for this clone: Compared with germline, one end of the junction differs, possibly owing to a read error.

Generated by immunoSEQ multiplex PCR, the TCRdb table keeps only in-frame clones and is missing some. In the table there are about 5,100 clones, 85% to 90% of which are singletons. This receptor was taken from an adult with diffuse large B cell lymphoma. Sequences were obtained from tumor tissue.

The CDR3 sequence is CASSLGLAGGEPQYF. In DNA, the CDR3 is TGCGCCAGCAGCTTGGGACTAGCGGGGGGAGAGCCCCAGTACTTC. The chain couples TRBV5-1 to TRBJ2-5; TRBD2 matches 13 bases. Germline lookup yields CDR1 SGHRS and CDR2 YFSETQ. The length of the CDR3 is 15 residues.